This entry features one T cell receptor beta chain sequence. There is no known antigen for this receptor. It has no much larger one-base neighbor in the sample; base qualities were not kept. These data originate in a study of CD8 T cells in Susac syndrome (dated by TCRdb to the late 2010s). Regarding the research as a whole: Whether CD8+ T cell activation and differentiation in Susac syndrome was antigen driven was tested using repertoire sequencing.

General findings and caveats noted by the study authors: The study acknowledged that relatively few individuals were included in the TCR sequencing and HLA analysis.

RNA was extracted with the RNeasy kit and roughly 0.5 to 1 ug was reverse transcribed using random hexamers. TCR beta CDR3 regions were amplified with the immunoSEQ multiplex PCR assay covering 54 Vbeta and 13 Jbeta segments. PCR amplification bias was corrected using a synthetic template baseline for primer optimization and computational correction. For the original study's pipeline: Reads were annotated to V, D and J genes according to IMGT and were analyzed with immunoSEQ Analyzer, with only productive sequences retained. Clonality was computed as one minus Shannon entropy normalized by log2 of the number of productive unique sequences. Public and private clones were assessed among the 100 most prevalent clones of each patient and control. A clone was defined as Susac-specific if it was absent from the healthy and MS cohorts, from some 1,100 published viral clones and from other ImmuneACCESS disease sequences. TCRdb applied fastp at Q25 and MiXCR to the public reads, then kept only in-frame beta chains. Identical CDR3 protein sequences are pooled into one entry, listed with their most common genes and DNA. What appears here as the V and J calls and clone size reflects TCRdb's work, not the paper's. The sample profile shows 150,000 to 250,000 distinct CDR3 sequences; roughly 96% of them were found once. Roughly 0.088% of the sample is taken by the ten largest.

Peripheral blood CD8+ and CD4+ T cells from healthy donors, Susac syndrome patients and multiple sclerosis patients were profiled using high-throughput TCR beta sequencing. Treatment-naive patients with stable or active relapsing-remitting disease fulfilling revised McDonald criteria were used as multiple sclerosis controls. Bulk CD8+ and CD4+ T cells were purified magnetically by negative isolation, whereas CD8+ TEMRA cells were enriched by FACS. Blood was collected in EDTA tubes and processed within 24 hours, with PBMCs isolated through density gradient centrifugation. PBMCs intended for TCR sequencing were cryopreserved in liquid nitrogen and thawed later in a water bath at 37 degrees C. The sorted or isolated CD4+, CD8+ and CD8+ TEMRA cells reached a purity of at least 90%. In the germline V gene, CDR1 corresponds to SGHRS and CDR2 to YFSETQ. Deletion took 3 bases off V and 0 bases off J, with a span of 10 bases between the germline ends. The CDR3 sequence holds 16 residues, the cysteine and phenylalanine included. The read is trimmed to its CDR3 DNA, 48 bases read in frame from base 1.

The V gene is TRBV5-1 and the J gene is TRBJ2-6; the D gene assignment is ambiguous. Sequenced sample: CD4+ T cells from PBMCs. This clonotype was sampled from a human donor with multiple sclerosis. The DNA is as follows: TGCGCCAGCAGCTCTGGCGCGGCCTCTGGGGCCAACGTCCTGACTTTC. It specifies CASSSGAASGANVLTF.